A selection of T cell receptor beta chains follows, all from one sample in a study of spatial heterogeneity in lung cancer. Each CDR3 protein is one row after TCRdb ran MiXCR on the 5' RACE reads. Found here are about 48,000 distinct CDR3 sequences, under 6% of them singletons; the top ten hold 8.5% to 14%. This material consisted of PBMCs, taken at surgery. Receptors were obtained from a male donor with early-stage non-small cell lung cancer. Both conserved end residues are part of each CDR3.

CDR3 protein: CASRRSSSYNEQFF
CDR3 length: 14
V gene: TRBV7-2

CDR3 protein: CASSTTGQGRAEAFF
CDR3 length: 15
V gene: TRBV7-2

CDR3 protein: CASSFRGVNTGELFF
CDR3 length: 15
V gene: TRBV12-3/TRBV12-4

CDR3 protein: CATSRGDITDTQYF
CDR3 length: 14
V gene: TRBV15

CDR3 protein: CASSLDSVYRGLGMNTEAFF
CDR3 length: 20
V gene: TRBV14

CDR3 protein: CASRGLSEAFF
CDR3 length: 11
V gene: TRBV6-5

CDR3 protein: CASSEPGTDLNEQYF
CDR3 length: 15
V gene: TRBV6-1

CDR3 protein: CASSIDRTAMIWDYGYTF
CDR3 length: 18
V gene: TRBV19

CDR3 protein: CASSPHGGEQYF
CDR3 length: 12
V gene: TRBV5-4

CDR3 protein: CASSPRGTSGRETQYF
CDR3 length: 16
V gene: TRBV4-1

CDR3 protein: CASSSSKDRGDTQYF
CDR3 length: 15
V gene: TRBV7-9

CDR3 protein: CASSLGQGVGELFF
CDR3 length: 14
V gene: TRBV5-4

CDR3 protein: CASSPATSTDTQYF
CDR3 length: 14
V gene: TRBV28

CDR3 protein: CAVEQGNAETQYF
CDR3 length: 13
V gene: TRBV25-1

CDR3 protein: CASSPDHGNIQYF
CDR3 length: 13
V gene: TRBV18

CDR3 protein: CSPRPSSSYEQYF
CDR3 length: 13
V gene: TRBV20-1

CDR3 protein: CASSFGAGQDTQYF
CDR3 length: 14
V gene: TRBV27

CDR3 protein: CASSTGTGGNEQYF
CDR3 length: 14
V gene: TRBV4-1

CDR3 protein: CASSPLPSETQYF
CDR3 length: 13
V gene: TRBV7-2

CDR3 protein: CASRRGANSQETQYF
CDR3 length: 15
V gene: TRBV7-2

CDR3 protein: CASSVARNTEAFF
CDR3 length: 13
V gene: TRBV9

CDR3 protein: CASSSGTSLGEAFF
CDR3 length: 14
V gene: TRBV7-9

CDR3 protein: CASSPGLAGVEQYF
CDR3 length: 14
V gene: TRBV19

CDR3 protein: CASSLAGTGSYEQYF
CDR3 length: 15
V gene: TRBV7-2

CDR3 protein: CASSATPGPPGETQYF
CDR3 length: 16
V gene: TRBV9

CDR3 protein: CASSGQDINYGYTF
CDR3 length: 14
V gene: TRBV28

CDR3 protein: CASIISGGSKTGELFF
CDR3 length: 16
V gene: TRBV9

CDR3 protein: CASSRTSGRSYNEQFF
CDR3 length: 16
V gene: TRBV6-5

CDR3 protein: CSARVDRGGGSNQPQHF
CDR3 length: 17
V gene: TRBV20-1

CDR3 protein: CASSYDYSATNEKLFF
CDR3 length: 16
V gene: TRBV6-5

CDR3 protein: CSAQDLDEQYF
CDR3 length: 11
V gene: TRBV29-1

CDR3 protein: CSASSAGIGADTQYF
CDR3 length: 15
V gene: TRBV20-1

CDR3 protein: CASSSRLAGADTQYF
CDR3 length: 15
V gene: TRBV27

CDR3 protein: CAWSVGGYTEAFF
CDR3 length: 13
V gene: TRBV30

CDR3 protein: CASSSGGSADTQYF
CDR3 length: 14
V gene: TRBV7-3